This T cell receptor beta chain was retrieved from a study of T cell responses to AZD1222 COVID-19 vaccine. Broader study findings: White British donors predominated, females outnumbered males, and clonal diversity was possibly underestimated.

Libraries were prepared by immunoSEQ multiplex PCR; TCRdb keeps only in-frame clonotypes and omits some of them. The sample holds 120,000 or so clones, 80% to 90% seen once. Regarding this clone: Its specificity is unknown.

The clonotype was recovered from an adult in good health. This material consisted of peripheral blood, taken on day 0 of MenACWY control vaccination.

The CDR3 loop is CASSFWGSGANVLTF. The CDR3 DNA sequence: TGTGCCAGCAGTTTCTGGGGCTCTGGGGCCAACGTCCTGACTTTC. This chain joins TRBV27 and TRBJ2-6, with D hard to call. In germline, CDR1 is MNHEY, CDR2 SMNVEV (reference sequence). This CDR3 comprises 15 residues. The ends were cut back, 3 bases at V and 0 bases at J, with 6 bases in the middle. The full variable domain, rest sourced from reference TRBV27 and TRBJ2-6, is EAQVTQNPRYLITVTGKKLTVTCSQNMNHEYMSWYRQDPGLGLRQIYYSMNVEVTDKGDVPEGYKVSRKEKRNFPLILESPSPNQTSLYFCASSFWGSGANVLTFGAGSRLTVL.